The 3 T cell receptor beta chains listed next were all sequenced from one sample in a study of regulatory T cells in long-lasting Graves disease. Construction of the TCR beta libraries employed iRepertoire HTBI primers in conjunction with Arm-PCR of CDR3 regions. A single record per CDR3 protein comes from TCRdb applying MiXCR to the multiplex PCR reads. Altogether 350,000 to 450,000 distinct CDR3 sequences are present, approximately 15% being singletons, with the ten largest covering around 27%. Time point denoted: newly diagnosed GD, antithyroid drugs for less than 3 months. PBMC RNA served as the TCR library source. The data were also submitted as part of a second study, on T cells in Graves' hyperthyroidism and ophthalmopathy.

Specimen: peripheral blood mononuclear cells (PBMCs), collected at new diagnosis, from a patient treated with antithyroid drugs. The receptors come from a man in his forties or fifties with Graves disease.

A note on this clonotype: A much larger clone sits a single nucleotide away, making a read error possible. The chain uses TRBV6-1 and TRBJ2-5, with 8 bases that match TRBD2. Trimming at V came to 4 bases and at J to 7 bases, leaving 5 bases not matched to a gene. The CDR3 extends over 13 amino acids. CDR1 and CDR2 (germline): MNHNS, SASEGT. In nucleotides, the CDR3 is TGTGCCAGCAGTGCTCGGGAGGGTGGGACCCAGTACTTC. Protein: CASSAREGGTQYF.

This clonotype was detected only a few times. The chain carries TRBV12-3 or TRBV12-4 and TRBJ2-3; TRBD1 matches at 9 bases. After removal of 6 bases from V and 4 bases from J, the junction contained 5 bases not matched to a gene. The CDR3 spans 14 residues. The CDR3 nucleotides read TGTGCCAGCAGGGGCCGGACAGGGGCAGATACGCAGTATTTT. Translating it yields CASRGRTGADTQYF.

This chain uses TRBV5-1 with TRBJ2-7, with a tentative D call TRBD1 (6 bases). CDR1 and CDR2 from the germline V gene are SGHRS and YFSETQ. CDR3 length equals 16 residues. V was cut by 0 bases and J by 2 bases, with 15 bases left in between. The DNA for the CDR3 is TGCGCCAGCAGCTTGGAAACCGGACAGTTGACCTACGAGCAGTACTTC. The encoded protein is CASSLETGQLTYEQYF.